This TCR beta chain emerged from a study of blood T cell repertoires in COVID-19 (dated by TCRdb to the early 2020s). About the study as a whole: Samples covering the acute and convalescent phases of COVID-19 were provided by collaborators in the United States, Italy and Spain. A freely available public database, intended as a resource for researchers studying the immune response to SARS-CoV-2, is where the repertoires were released. The samples were drawn from two sources: the first 160 participants of the ongoing ImmuneRACE study, and fewer than 1,500 subjects contributed by 6 global collaborators. The sample metadata nearly always contained a de-identified subject ID, COVID-19 status, age in years and sex. The dataset comprised deeply sampled blood TCRbeta repertoires from subjects exposed to, actively infected with, or recovered from COVID-19. Where HLA class I and class II types were available, the types were taken from metadata supplied by the sample provider, not from assay-based typing. The material from the prospective study consisted of cDNA or gDNA derived from T cells, B-cell-depleted T cells, or PBMCs.

The collaborating institutions used their own protocols to collect whole blood in K2EDTA tubes. For TCRbeta analysis, collaborator samples were shipped as frozen whole blood, as isolated PBMCs, or as DNA extracted from either sample type. The immunoSEQ Assay, a bias-controlled multiplex PCR, was used to amplify TCRbeta CDR3 regions from genomic DNA. On the authors' methods: Within the assay, amplification of reference gene primers was used to estimate how many nucleated cells each sample contained. To quantify the absolute abundance of each unique TCRbeta CDR3 rearrangement, sequence reads were collapsed and filtered. For each sample, productive Simpson clonality was calculated by taking the square root of Simpson's diversity index across productive rearrangements. TCRdb took over this immuneACCESS table, retaining in-frame rearrangements with V and J assigned. Such tables are incomplete; in checked studies, under half of the missing clones stem from an unresolved V gene, and the remainder is unexplained. That table supplies the V and J calls and clone size; D and trimming were determined from the DNA. A total of tens of thousands of clones appear in this sample, around four fifths of them only once. Just under 10% of the sample comes from the top ten.

With respect to this clone: What this receptor recognizes is not known. Base qualities are not recorded, but no much larger clone differs from it by a single base.

The full study reports these points: The quantity of clinical and demographic metadata differed by source and by participant and was supplied without curation.

The source material was peripheral blood. The clonotype was recovered from a human donor in a cohort sampled during active COVID-19.

Read as DNA, the sequence is TGTGCCAGCAGCCCAGGGTTCGGTTCGGCCTACGAGCAGTACTTC. Its protein is CASSPGFGSAYEQYF. Recombination joined TRBV5-5 with TRBJ2-7, and perhaps TRBD1 as D gene, on 5 matching bases. The CDR3 goes from the cysteine to the phenylalanine over 15 residues. The retained sequence is limited to the CDR3, 45 bases, with the frame set at the first base. Taken from the germline V gene (reference sequence), the CDR1 and CDR2 loops are SGHKS and YYEKEE. The junction shows trimming of 4 bases on V and 2 bases on J, plus 16 bases between the germline ends. Beyond the CDR3, the reference TRBV5-5 and TRBJ2-7 genes provide the residues; the full variable domain reads: DAGVTQSPTHLIKTRGQQVTLRCSPISGHKSVSWYQQVLGQGPQFIFQYYEKEERGRGNFPDRFSARQFPNYSSELNVNALLLGDSALYLCASSPGFGSAYEQYFGPGTRLTVT.